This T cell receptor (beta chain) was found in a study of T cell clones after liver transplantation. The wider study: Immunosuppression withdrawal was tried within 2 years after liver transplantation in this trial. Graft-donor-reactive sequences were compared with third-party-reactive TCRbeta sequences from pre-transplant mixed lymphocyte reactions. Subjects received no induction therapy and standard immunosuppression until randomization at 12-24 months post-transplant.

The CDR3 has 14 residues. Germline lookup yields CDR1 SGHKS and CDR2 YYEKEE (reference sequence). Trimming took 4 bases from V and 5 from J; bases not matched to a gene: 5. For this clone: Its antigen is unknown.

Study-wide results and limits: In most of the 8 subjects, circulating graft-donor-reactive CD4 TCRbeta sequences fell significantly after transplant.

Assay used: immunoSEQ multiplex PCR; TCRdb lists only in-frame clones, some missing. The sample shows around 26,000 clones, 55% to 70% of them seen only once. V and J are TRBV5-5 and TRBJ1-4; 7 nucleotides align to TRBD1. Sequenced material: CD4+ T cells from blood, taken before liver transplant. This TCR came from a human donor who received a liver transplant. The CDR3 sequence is CASSPGQLNEKLFF. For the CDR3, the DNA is TGTGCCAGCAGCCCGGGACAGCTGAATGAAAAACTGTTTTTT.